This TCR beta chain came from a study of T cell changes during pregnancy in multiple sclerosis (dated by TCRdb to the late 2010s). Regarding the study in general: Changes in the T cell repertoire over the course of pregnancy were examined in this study in women with multiple sclerosis.

CDR1 and CDR2 (SEHNR, FQNEAQ) derive from the germline V gene (reference sequence). From the cysteine through the phenylalanine, the CDR3 covers 14 amino acids. CDR3 DNA is the only sequence kept; it has 42 bases, read in frame from the first base. Compared with germline, V lacks 10 bases and J lacks 3 bases; bases without a gene match: 11. Of note for this clone: The target of this receptor is not known. No much larger clonotype is one base removed from it; base qualities were not supplied.

The library was prepared using the immunoSEQ multiplex PCR assay. Held by TCRdb, this immuneACCESS table contains in-frame sequences only and omits some clones. Under half of the omission traces to an unresolved V gene where checked; the cause of the rest is unknown. For this sample the table gives about 30,000 clones, of which 70% to 90% were detected only once. The top ten clonotypes cover 6.5% to 7% of the sample. This TCR was sampled from a female donor with multiple sclerosis, enrolled in a pregnancy study. The chain links TRBV7-9 with TRBJ2-7; TRBD2 aligns with 8 central bases. The material sequenced was CD8+ T cells from peripheral blood mononuclear cells, taken in the second trimester of pregnancy. The CDR3 sequence is CATSGGGSSYEQYF. The DNA is TGTGCCACCTCCGGGGGGGGCTCTAGCTACGAGCAGTACTTC.